Listed below are T cell receptor beta chains from one sample, sequenced in a study of brain metastases from non-small cell lung cancer. Produced via immunoSEQ multiplex PCR; TCRdb's table is partial and in-frame only. Counted here are around 910 clones, around nine tenths occurring once; the ten biggest clones make up approximately 6.5%. Sequencing was carried out using primary lung tumor tissue. Receptors originate from a donor at least 40 years old with non-small cell lung cancer. The CDR3 runs from the conserved cysteine through the conserved F or W. Each record gives: clone size, V gene, D gene, J gene, CDR3 protein, CDR3 DNA. The D gene is left open where the match is weak. Clone size is given for some rows only: seen once, a few or many times, or a class if the clone is expanded.

>.|TRBV5-6|TRBD1|TRBJ2-7
CASSMTGARAVTYEQYF
TGTGCCAGCAGCATGACAGGGGCGAGGGCTGTCACCTACGAGCAGTACTTC
>.|TRBV30|.|TRBJ1-4
CAWSVGREKLFF
TGTGCCTGGAGTGTAGGGCGGGAAAAACTGTTTTTT
>.|TRBV6-5|TRBD2|TRBJ2-7
CASRGLALSSYEQYF
TGTGCCAGCAGGGGACTAGCGTTAAGCTCCTACGAGCAGTACTTC
>.|TRBV5-4|.|TRBJ1-3
CASSLSQNSGNTIYF
TGTGCCAGCAGCTTATCACAGAACTCTGGAAACACCATATATTTT
>.|TRBV14|.|TRBJ2-1
CASSQTRAHEQFF
TGTGCCAGCAGTCAAACCCGGGCCCATGAGCAGTTCTTC
>.|TRBV29-1|.|TRBJ1-2
CSVQSQGYGYTF
TGCAGCGTTCAGAGTCAGGGGTATGGCTACACCTTC
>.|TRBV5-6|TRBD1|TRBJ2-3
CASSLAWTGGADTQYF
TGTGCCAGCAGCTTGGCTTGGACAGGGGGTGCAGATACGCAGTATTTT
>once|TRBV27|.|TRBJ1-2
CASSRRGAAPSGYTF
TGTGCCAGCAGCCGCCGGGGGGCAGCTCCGTCTGGCTACACCTTC
>.|TRBV7-6|.|TRBJ1-1
CASREGAFF
TGTGCCAGCCGAGAGGGGGCTTTCTTT
>.|TRBV2|TRBD1|TRBJ2-3
CASSVDRVSTDTQYF
TGTGCCAGCAGTGTGGACAGGGTTAGCACAGATACGCAGTATTTT
>.|TRBV19|.|TRBJ2-7
CASSIPSIGSGEQYF
TGTGCCAGTAGTATCCCCTCCATAGGGTCCGGGGAGCAGTACTTC
>.|TRBV6-5|TRBD1|TRBJ1-2
CAGLRDRENGYTF
TGTGCCGGCCTCCGGGACAGGGAGAATGGCTACACCTTC
>.|TRBV18|.|TRBJ2-2
CASSPQAIDTGELFF
TGTGCCAGCTCACCACAGGCGATAGACACCGGGGAGCTGTTTTTT
>.|TRBV7-3|.|TRBJ1-1
CASSANGVGNTEAFF
TGTGCCAGCAGCGCAAACGGGGTAGGGAACACTGAAGCTTTCTTT
>.|TRBV13|TRBD1|TRBJ2-5
CASSWTGVQETQYF
TGTGCCAGCAGCTGGACAGGGGTCCAAGAGACCCAGTACTTC
>.|TRBV4-1|.|TRBJ2-1
CASSQASINEQFF
TGCGCCAGCAGCCAAGCTAGCATCAATGAGCAGTTCTTC
>.|TRBV5-1|TRBD2|TRBJ2-3
CASTPGTGGSDTQYF
TGCGCCAGCACCCCGGGGACGGGAGGGTCAGATACGCAGTATTTT
>.|TRBV5-8|.|TRBJ2-4
CASSAGHSVAKNIQYF
TGTGCCAGCAGCGCCGGCCACTCGGTAGCCAAAAACATTCAGTACTTC
>.|TRBV24-1|TRBD2|TRBJ2-3
CATSDSGLAYTDTQYF
TGTGCCACCAGTGATTCGGGACTAGCGTACACAGATACGCAGTATTTT
>.|TRBV14|TRBD1|TRBJ1-2
CASSQERTGGYTF
TGTGCCAGCAGCCAAGAGAGGACAGGTGGCTACACCTTC